The 7 T cell receptor beta chains reported below all come from one sample, sequenced in a study of regulatory T cells. The PCR used 52 TRBV and 13 TRBJ primers. TCRdb keeps only in-frame clones here, not all; method: immunoSEQ multiplex PCR. The sample carries over 20,000 clones, roughly 93% recorded once. Sequencing input: CD8+ T cells sorted from blood. The receptors originated from a child aged 2 to 10 with CD3G deficiency.

This chain links TRBV21-1 with TRBJ2-2; TRBD1, as called in the table, went unchecked against the DNA. TRBV21-1 is a known pseudogene. There are 16 residues in the CDR3. CDR3 protein: CASSSPLPPGTGELFF. The CDR3 DNA follows: TGTGCCAGCAGCAGCCCTCTCCCCCCAGGAACCGGGGAGCTGTTTTTT.

The V and J genes are TRBV7-6 and TRBJ2-3; TRBD2 might be the D (6 bases). The CDR3 runs 14 residues. Germline V gene lookup returns CDR1 SGHVS and CDR2 FNYEAQ. Trimming stripped 1 base from V and 2 bases from J, with 7 bases between. The CDR3 DNA sequence: TGTGCCAGCAGCTTAGGGGGGGACACAGATACGCAGTATTTT. It codes for CASSLGGDTDTQYF.

This clone was recorded once. The chain uses TRBV28 and TRBJ2-7, with a weak D call TRBD1 (6 bases). With 4 bases removed from V and 3 bases from J, the gap between germline ends came to 22 bases. CDR1 MDHEN and CDR2 SYDVKM come from the germline V gene. There are 17 residues in the CDR3. CDR3 residues: CASSSRFDRQAHYEQYF. CDR3 coding DNA: TGTGCCAGCAGTTCCCGTTTTGACAGGCAGGCCCACTACGAGCAGTACTTC.

The rearrangement joins TRBV20-1 to TRBJ2-3; no reliable D call. The germline V and J ends were trimmed by 3 bases and 7 bases, with 8 bases remaining between them. Germline V lookup: CDR1 DFQATT, CDR2 SNEGSKA (reference sequence). The CDR3 spans 11 residues. In nucleotides, the CDR3 is TGCAGTGCTAGGGAGCAGTATACGCAGTATTTT. This translates into CSAREQYTQYF.

CDR3: CASSWGELGEQYF. CDR3 bases: TGTGCCAGCAGTTGGGGAGAGTTAGGGGAGCAGTACTTC. J is TRBJ2-7 and V is TRBV28; possibly TRBD2 for D (5 bases). V lost 4 bases and J lost 7, with 14 bases in between. From germline, CDR1 is MDHEN and CDR2 SYDVKM. The CDR3 has 13 residues.

Turning to this clone: One end of the junction is discordant with germline, which a read error may explain. The chain combines TRBV20-1 with TRBJ2-7; weak D call: TRBD1 (7 bases). The V gene's germline CDR1 is DFQATT and CDR2 SNEGSKA (reference sequence). CDR3 length: 11 residues. Here the CDR3 DNA reads TGCAGTGCTAGAGATCGGGGGACAGATCATTTC. Translating gives CSARDRGTDHF.

V and J are TRBV28 and TRBJ2-7; 8 bases align to TRBD2. J gave up 2 bases and V 4 bases, and 10 bases lay outside the gene matches. Germline V CDR1 and CDR2: MDHEN, SYDVKM. This CDR3 comprises 16 residues. In DNA, the CDR3 is TGTGCCAGCAGTTCCCCGGGAGGGAGCGGCACCTACGAGCAGTACTTC. Amino acids: CASSSPGGSGTYEQYF.